This entry lists 11 T cell receptor beta chains sequenced from one sample in a study of read filtering for tumor transcriptome and immune sequencing (dated by TCRdb to 2018 to 2021). The sequencer listed for this sample is Illumina HiSeq 4000. Starting from 400 ng RNA, TCR libraries were constructed with the Immunoverse kit using molecular barcoded adaptors that cover the alpha/delta and beta/gamma chains. The public reads were quality trimmed at Q25 with fastp and then assembled into clones with MiXCR by TCRdb, keeping productive beta chains. Rows matching on CDR3 protein sequence are summarized as one entry with the most common DNA and genes. Present in this sample are approximately 61,000 distinct CDR3 sequences, about a fifth of which were seen just once. The top ten clonotypes cover over 11% of the sample. The material sequenced was a population of CD138-negative cells sorted from bone marrow. According to the study, the label for this sample's cell subset or site signals: bone marrow mononuclear cells depleted of CD138+ plasma/myeloma cells by negative magnetic selection. Receptors originate from a donor at least 40 years old with multiple myeloma.

This clonotype was counted a single time. The conserved final phenylalanine or tryptophan is absent from the CDR3, which likely points to a read error. This chain joins TRBV6-1 and TRBJ2-7; 7 nucleotides match TRBD1. Germline CDR1 reads MNHNS; CDR2 reads SASEGT. This CDR3 comprises 13 residues. CDR3 residues: CASSPGQNYGQYL. CDR3 coding DNA: TGTGCCAGCAGTCCGGGACAGAATTACGGGCAGTACCTC.

On this clonotype itself: Possible read error: a much larger clone is one base away. The J gene is TRBJ2-7, the V gene TRBV28, with D maybe TRBD2 (6 bases). The CDR3 is 15 residues long. Germline-derived CDR1 and CDR2 are MDHEN and SYDVKM. The chain's CDR3 is CASNNGGIIPYEPYF. The CDR3 DNA reads TGTGCCAGCAATAATGGCGGGATCATCCCCTACGAGCCGTACTTC.

The chain employs TRBV7-3 and TRBJ2-1; TRBD2 matches 9 bases. The CDR3 spans 14 residues. Germline-derived CDR1 and CDR2 are SGHTA and FQGTGA. The CDR3 DNA reads TGTGCTTCCAGGTTAGCGGGAGTATACTATGAGCAGTTCTTC. Translating it yields CASRLAGVYYEQFF.

Comments on this clonotype: This may stem from a read error, because a much larger clone lies one nucleotide away. J is TRBJ2-1 and V is TRBV5-6, with 7 nucleotides matching TRBD2. The length of the CDR3 is 17 residues. Germline assignment: CDR1 SGHDT and CDR2 YYEEEE. The CDR3 coding sequence is TGCGCCAGCAGCCCTCGGGCAAGGACTAGCTCCTACAATGAGCAGTTCTTC. The encoded protein is CASSPRARTSSYNEQFF.

This clonotype occurred many times. The chain has TRBV29-1 and TRBJ1-1, with a tentative D call TRBD1 (6 bases). The CDR3 sequence is 13 residues long. V shed 6 bases and J shed 10 bases, with 21 bases lying between them. Per germline, CDR1 SQVTM and CDR2 ANQGSEA. The CDR3 nucleotides are TGCAGCGTAATCAGGGAGGGGGATTCAGGAGCTTTCTTT. This encodes CSVIREGDSGAFF.

This clonotype was seen a few times. The rearrangement links TRBV7-8 to TRBJ1-5, with TRBD1 identical over 8 bases. Germline loops: CDR1 SGHVS, CDR2 FQNEAQ. V lost 3 bases to trimming and J lost 4 bases; unmatched junction nucleotides: 5. The CDR3 extends over 15 amino acids. CDR3 sequence: CASSFRDRINQPQHF. The DNA for the CDR3 is TGTGCCAGCAGCTTTCGGGACAGGATAAATCAGCCCCAGCATTTT.

Details on this clonotype: At one boundary the junction diverges from the germline segment, which might be a read error. V usage is TRBV5-1 and J usage is TRBJ2-2; TRBD2 matches at 11 bases. Germline CDR1 SGHRS, CDR2 YFSETQ. There are 18 residues in the CDR3. The CDR3 nucleotides read TGCGCCAGCAGCTTGACCTCTAGCGGGGGGCCTCAGGCCGGGGAGCTGTCTTTT. Its translation is CASSLTSSGGPQAGELSF.

This clonotype has ten or more counts. The chain recombines TRBV11-3 with TRBJ2-2; the D is unclear. V dropped 3 bases and J dropped 6 bases, with 8 bases sitting between them. CDR3 length: 13 amino acids. The germline CDR1 and CDR2 sequences are SGHNT and YENEEA. The CDR3 is CASSFSGSGELFF. The DNA of the CDR3 is TGTGCCAGCAGCTTTAGTGGGTCCGGGGAGCTGTTTTTT. The full variable domain, rest sourced from reference TRBV11-3 and TRBJ2-2, is EAGVVQSPRYKIIEKKQPVAFWCNPISGHNTLYWYLQNLGQGPELLIRYENEEAVDDSQLPKDRFSAERLKGVDSTLKIQPAELGDSAVYLCASSFSGSGELFFGEGSRLTVL.

The table lists this clonotype with many counts. The chain combines TRBV10-2 with TRBJ1-2; D is perhaps TRBD1 (6 bases). The V end lost 3 bases, the J end lost 3 bases, and 11 bases lay between the germline ends. The CDR3 loop spans 14 amino acids. The germline CDR1 and CDR2 sequences are WSHSY and SAAADI. This chain's CDR3 is CASSDRKGDYGYTF. DNA of the CDR3: TGCGCCAGCAGTGACAGAAAGGGGGACTATGGCTACACCTTC.

In regard to this clonotype: This could be a read error, since a much larger clone is one nucleotide away. The V and J genes are TRBV24-1 and TRBJ2-1; perhaps TRBD1 as D (5 bases). Trimming pared 5 bases from V and 0 bases from J, leaving 10 bases between. The CDR3 is made up of 15 amino acids. Germline V gives CDR1 KGHDR, CDR2 SFDVKD. The CDR3 spells CATSGLDSSYNEQFF. Written as DNA, the CDR3 is TGTGCCACCAGTGGTTTAGACAGCTCCTACAATGAGCAGTTCTTC.

This clonotype showed up just a few times. This chain joins TRBV10-3 and TRBJ2-1; TRBD2 agrees at 10 bases. The CDR3 totals 16 residues. Germline V lookup: CDR1 ENHRY, CDR2 SYGVKD. The trim removed 6 bases at V and 6 bases at J, leaving 11 bases unmatched. The DNA for the CDR3 is TGTGCCATCAGGAGCCCTAGCGGGGGTCGATTCAATGAGCAGTTCTTC. This codes for CAIRSPSGGRFNEQFF.